This TCR beta chain derives from a study of blood T cell repertoires in COVID-19. At the level of the study: PBMCs, B-cell-depleted T cells, or T cells were the source of the cDNA or gDNA that made up the material.

This clone was observed once. The method was immunoSEQ multiplex PCR; TCRdb's version includes in-frame clones alone and lacks a portion of them. Of approximately 240,000 clones in the sample, roughly 80% were seen once. This clonotype was obtained from an older woman with acute or convalescent COVID-19. Sequencing input: peripheral blood.

CDR3 in amino acids: CASSQRLAGGWEQYF. The CDR3 coding sequence is TGTGCCAGCAGCCAACGGCTAGCGGGGGGTTGGGAGCAGTACTTC. This chain connects TRBV7-8 to TRBJ2-7, with 11 bases that match TRBD2. The V gene's germline CDR1 is SGHVS and CDR2 FQNEAQ. CDR3 length: 15 residues. After removal of 5 bases from V and 7 bases from J, the junction contained 10 bases not matched to a gene. The entire variable domain, with the rest obtained from reference TRBV7-8 and TRBJ2-7, is as follows: GAGVSQSPRYKVAKRGQDVALRCDPISGHVSLFWYQQALGQGPEFLTYFQNEAQLDKSGLPSDRFFAERPEGSVSTLKIQRTQQEDSAVYLCASSQRLAGGWEQYFGPGTRLTVT.